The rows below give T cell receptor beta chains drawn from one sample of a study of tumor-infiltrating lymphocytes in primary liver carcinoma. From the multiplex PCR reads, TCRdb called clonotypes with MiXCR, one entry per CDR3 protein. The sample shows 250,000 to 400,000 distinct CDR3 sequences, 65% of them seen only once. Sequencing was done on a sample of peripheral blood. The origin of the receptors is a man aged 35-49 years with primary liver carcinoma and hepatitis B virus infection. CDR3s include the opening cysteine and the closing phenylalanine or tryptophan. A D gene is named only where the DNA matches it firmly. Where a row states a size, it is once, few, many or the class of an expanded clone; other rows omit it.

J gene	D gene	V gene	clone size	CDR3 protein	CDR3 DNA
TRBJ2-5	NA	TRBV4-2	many	CASSQEGRNLQETQYF	TGTGCCAGCAGCCAAGAAGGGCGAAACCTCCAAGAGACCCAGTACTTC
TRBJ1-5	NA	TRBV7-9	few	CASSSDSSNQPQHF	TGTGCCAGCAGCTCCGACAGTAGCAATCAGCCCCAGCATTTT
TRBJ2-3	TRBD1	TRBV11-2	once	CVSGYRGRGVPDTQYF	TGTGTCAGCGGATACAGGGGGCGCGGAGTCCCAGATACGCAGTATTTT
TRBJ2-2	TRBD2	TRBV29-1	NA	CSFLPGGGNTGELFF	TGCAGTTTCCTCCCGGGGGGAGGGAACACCGGGGAGCTGTTTTTT
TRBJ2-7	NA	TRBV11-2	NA	CAGSYGQLYEQYF	TGTGCCGGCAGCTATGGCCAGCTCTACGAGCAGTACTTC
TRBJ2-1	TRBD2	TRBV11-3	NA	CASSGSDGGVQFF	TGCGCTAGCAGCGGGAGCGATGGGGGTGTGCAGTTCTTC
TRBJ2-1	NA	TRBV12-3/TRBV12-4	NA	CASSLMDSYNEHFF	TGTGCCAGCAGTTTAATGGACTCCTACAATGAGCACTTCTTC
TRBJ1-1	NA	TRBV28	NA	CVSTAIAYSTEAFF	TGTGTCAGCACCGCAATTGCTTACAGCACTGAAGCTTTCTTT
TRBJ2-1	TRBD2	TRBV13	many	CASSLGGTSGNGEQFF	TGTGCCAGCAGCTTAGGGGGGACTAGTGGGAATGGTGAGCAGTTCTTC
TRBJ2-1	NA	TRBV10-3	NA	CAINANSDYQLF	TGTGCCATCAATGCGAACTCGGACTACCAGCTCTTC
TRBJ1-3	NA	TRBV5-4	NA	CASSLIGMGGNTIYF	TGTGCCAGCAGCTTGATCGGGATGGGTGGAAACACCATATATTTT
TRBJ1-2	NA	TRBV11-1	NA	CAGSLVGYGYTF	TGTGCCGGCAGCTTAGTCGGGTATGGTTACACCTTC
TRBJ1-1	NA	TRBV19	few	CASKRFGNTEAFF	TGTGCCAGTAAAAGGTTTGGGAACACTGAAGCTTTCTTT
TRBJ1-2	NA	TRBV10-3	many	CAIGLGGGYTF	TGTGCCATCGGTCTGGGAGGGGGCTACACCTTC
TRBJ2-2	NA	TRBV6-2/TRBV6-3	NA	CANRKDTGPGELFF	TGTGCCAACAGGAAGGACACCGGTCCCGGGGAGCTGTTTTTT
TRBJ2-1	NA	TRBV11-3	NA	CASGLNANEQFF	TGTGCAAGCGGGTTAAATGCCAATGAGCAGTTCTTC
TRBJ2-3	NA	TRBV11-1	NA	CASSPRDSPADTQYF	TGTGCAAGCAGCCCCCGGGACTCCCCGGCAGATACGCAGTATTTT
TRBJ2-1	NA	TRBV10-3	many	CAISESSSRGYNEQFF	TGTGCCATCAGTGAGTCAAGTTCTAGGGGATACAATGAGCAGTTCTTC
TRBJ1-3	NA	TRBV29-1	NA	CSVLSPSRNTIYF	TGCAGCGTTCTAAGTCCCTCTAGAAACACCATATATTTT
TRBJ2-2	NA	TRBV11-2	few	CASSLDQATGELFF	TGTGCCAGCAGCTTAGATCAGGCGACCGGGGAGCTGTTTTTT
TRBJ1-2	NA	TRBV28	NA	CASTPNRADYGYTF	TGTGCCAGCACCCCGAACAGGGCTGACTATGGCTACACCTTC
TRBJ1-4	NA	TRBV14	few	CASSQIGRGFNEKLFF	TGTGCCAGCAGCCAAATTGGACGCGGGTTTAATGAAAAACTGTTTTTT